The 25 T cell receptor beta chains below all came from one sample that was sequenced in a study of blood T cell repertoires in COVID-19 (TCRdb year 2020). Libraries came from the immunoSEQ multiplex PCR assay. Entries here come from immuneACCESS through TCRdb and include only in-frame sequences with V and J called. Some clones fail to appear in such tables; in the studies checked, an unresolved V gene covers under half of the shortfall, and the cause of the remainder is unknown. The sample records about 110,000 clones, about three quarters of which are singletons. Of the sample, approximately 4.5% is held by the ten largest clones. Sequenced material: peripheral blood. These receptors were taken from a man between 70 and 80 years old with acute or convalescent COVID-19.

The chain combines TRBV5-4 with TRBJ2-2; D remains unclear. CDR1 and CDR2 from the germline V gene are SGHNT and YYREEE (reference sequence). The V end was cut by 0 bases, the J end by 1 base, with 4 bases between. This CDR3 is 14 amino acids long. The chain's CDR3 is CASSLDGNTGELFF. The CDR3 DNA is TGTGCCAGCAGCTTGGACGGGAACACCGGGGAGCTGTTTTTT.

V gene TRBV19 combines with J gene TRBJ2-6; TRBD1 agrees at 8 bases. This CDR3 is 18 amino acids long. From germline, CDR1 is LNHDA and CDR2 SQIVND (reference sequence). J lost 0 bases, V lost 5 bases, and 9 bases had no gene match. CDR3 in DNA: TGTGCCAGTAGTTCTACAGGGGGATTCGGCTCTGGGGCCAACGTCCTGACTTTC. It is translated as CASSSTGGFGSGANVLTF. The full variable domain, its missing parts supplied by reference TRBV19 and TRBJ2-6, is DGGITQSPKYLFRKEGQNVTLSCEQNLNHDAMYWYRQDPGQGLRLIYYSQIVNDFQKGDIAEGYSVSREKKESFPLTVTSAQKNPTAFYLCASSSTGGFGSGANVLTFGAGSRLTVL.

The chain's CDR3 is CASSFDRVAEKLFF. CDR3 DNA: TGTGCCAGCAGCTTCGACAGGGTGGCCGAAAAACTGTTTTTT. V gene TRBV5-8 combines with J gene TRBJ1-4, with TRBD1 matching 7 bases. The V gene's germline CDR1 is SGHTS and CDR2 YDEGEE. With 2 bases clipped from V and 8 bases from J, the junction kept 6 bases outside the gene matches. The CDR3 contains 14 residues.

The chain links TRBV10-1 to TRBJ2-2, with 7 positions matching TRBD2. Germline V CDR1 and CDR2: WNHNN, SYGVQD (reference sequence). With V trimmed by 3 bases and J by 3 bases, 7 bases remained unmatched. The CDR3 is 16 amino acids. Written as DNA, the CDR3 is TGCGCCAGCAGTGAACGCGGGAGCCCACACACCGGGGAGCTGTTTTTT. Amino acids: CASSERGSPHTGELFF.

The CDR3 coding sequence is TGTGCCAGCTCGTCACTAGCGGGGGGGCCTTCCGCAGATACGCAGTATTTT. Translation: CASSSLAGGPSADTQYF. The gene calls are TRBV18 and TRBJ2-3, with 13 positions matching TRBD2. The germline V gene has CDR1 KGHSH and CDR2 LQKENI. This CDR3 is 17 amino acids long. The trim removed 6 bases at V and 4 bases at J, leaving 10 bases unmatched. The whole variable domain, remainder taken from reference TRBV18 and TRBJ2-3, is NAGVMQNPRHLVRRRGQEARLRCSPMKGHSHVYWYRQLPEEGLKFMVYLQKENIIDESGMPKERFSAEFPKEGPSILRIQQVVRGDSAAYFCASSSLAGGPSADTQYFGPGTRLTVL.

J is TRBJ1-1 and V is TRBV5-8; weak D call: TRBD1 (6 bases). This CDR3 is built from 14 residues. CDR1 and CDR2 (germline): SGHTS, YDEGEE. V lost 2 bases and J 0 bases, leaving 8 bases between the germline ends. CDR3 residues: CASSFWDMNTEAFF. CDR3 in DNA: TGTGCCAGCAGCTTTTGGGACATGAACACTGAAGCTTTCTTT.

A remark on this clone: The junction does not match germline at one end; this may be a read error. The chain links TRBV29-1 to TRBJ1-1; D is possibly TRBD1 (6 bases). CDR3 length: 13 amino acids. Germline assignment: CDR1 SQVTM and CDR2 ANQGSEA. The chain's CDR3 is CSVEGYRATEAFF. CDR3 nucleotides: TGCAGCGTCGAAGGATACAGGGCCACTGAAGCTTTCTTT.

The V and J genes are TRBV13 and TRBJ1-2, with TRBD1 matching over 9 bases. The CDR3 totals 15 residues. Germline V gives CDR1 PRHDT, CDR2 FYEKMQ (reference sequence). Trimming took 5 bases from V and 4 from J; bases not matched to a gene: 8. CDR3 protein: CASSISGQGGYGYTF. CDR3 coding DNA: TGTGCCAGCAGCATATCGGGACAGGGTGGCTATGGCTACACCTTC.

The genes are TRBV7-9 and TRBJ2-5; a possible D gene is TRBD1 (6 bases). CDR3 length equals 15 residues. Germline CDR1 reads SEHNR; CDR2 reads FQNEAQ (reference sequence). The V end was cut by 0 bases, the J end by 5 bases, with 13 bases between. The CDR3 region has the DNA TGTGCCAGCAGCTTAGCTGGCGCCCAGGGGGAGACCCAGTACTTC. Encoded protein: CASSLAGAQGETQYF.

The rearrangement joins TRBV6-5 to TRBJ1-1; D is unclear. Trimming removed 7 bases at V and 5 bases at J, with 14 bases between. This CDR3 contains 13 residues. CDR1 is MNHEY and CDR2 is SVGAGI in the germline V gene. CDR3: CASKESLRTEAFF. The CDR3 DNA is TGTGCCAGCAAGGAGAGTCTTAGGACTGAAGCTTTCTTT.

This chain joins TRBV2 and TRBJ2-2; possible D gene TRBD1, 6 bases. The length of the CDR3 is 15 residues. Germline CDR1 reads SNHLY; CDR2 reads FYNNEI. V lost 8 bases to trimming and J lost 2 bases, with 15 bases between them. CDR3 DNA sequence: TGTGCCAGCCACGGACAGAGTATCAACACCGGGGAGCTGTTTTTT. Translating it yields CASHGQSINTGELFF.

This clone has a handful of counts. CDR3 DNA: TGTGCCAGTAGGCCAGGGACAGGGTTAGTAGCTAACTATGGCTACACCTTC. It encodes CASRPGTGLVANYGYTF. V and J are TRBV19 and TRBJ1-2; 9 bases match TRBD1. V trimming: 6 bases; J trimming: 0 bases; junction bases outside the gene matches: 11. Germline loops: CDR1 LNHDA, CDR2 SQIVND (reference sequence). The length of the CDR3 is 17 residues.

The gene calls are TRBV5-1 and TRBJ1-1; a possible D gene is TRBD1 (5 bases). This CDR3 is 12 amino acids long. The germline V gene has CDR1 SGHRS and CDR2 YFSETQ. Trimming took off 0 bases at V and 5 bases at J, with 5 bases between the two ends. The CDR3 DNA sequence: TGCGCCAGCAGCTTGGACAGGACTGAAGCTTTCTTT. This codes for CASSLDRTEAFF.

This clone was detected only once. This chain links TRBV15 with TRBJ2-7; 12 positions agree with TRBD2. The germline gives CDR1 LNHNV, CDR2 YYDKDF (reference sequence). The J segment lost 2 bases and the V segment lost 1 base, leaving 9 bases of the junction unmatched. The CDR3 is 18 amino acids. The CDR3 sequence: CATSRVTGTSGSPYEQYF. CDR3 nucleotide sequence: TGTGCCACCAGCAGAGTTACCGGGACTAGCGGGTCCCCCTACGAGCAGTACTTC.

CDR3 region: CASSTPGGGDIQYF. The DNA for the CDR3 is TGTGCCAGCAGCACCCCGGGGGGAGGGGACATTCAGTACTTC. V gene TRBV5-6 combines with J gene TRBJ2-4, with 7 positions matching TRBD2. The CDR3 has 14 amino acids. Germline V CDR1 and CDR2: SGHDT, YYEEEE. The junction had 9 bases not matched to a gene; V was cut back by 4 bases and J by 8 bases.

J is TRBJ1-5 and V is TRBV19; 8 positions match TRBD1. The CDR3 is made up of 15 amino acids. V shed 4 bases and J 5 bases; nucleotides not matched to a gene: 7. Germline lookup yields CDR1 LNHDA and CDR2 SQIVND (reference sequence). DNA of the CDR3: TGTGCCAGTAGTAACAGACAGGGGAATTATCAGCCCCAGCATTTT. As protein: CASSNRQGNYQPQHF.

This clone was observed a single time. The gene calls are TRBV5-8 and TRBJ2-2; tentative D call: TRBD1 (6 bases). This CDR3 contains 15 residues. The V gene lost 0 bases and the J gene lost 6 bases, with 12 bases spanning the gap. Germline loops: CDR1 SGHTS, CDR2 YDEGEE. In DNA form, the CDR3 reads TGTGCCAGCAGCTTGGGACAGGTGGTGTCCGGGGAGCTGTTTTTT. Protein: CASSLGQVVSGELFF.

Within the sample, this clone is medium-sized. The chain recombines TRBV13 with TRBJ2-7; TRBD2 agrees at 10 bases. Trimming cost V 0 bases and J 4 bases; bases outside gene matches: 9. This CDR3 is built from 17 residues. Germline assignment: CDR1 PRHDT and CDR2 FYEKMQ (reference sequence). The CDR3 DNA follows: TGTGCCAGCAGCTTAGGGCCGGGACTAGCGTCAAGTTACGAGCAGTACTTC. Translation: CASSLGPGLASSYEQYF.

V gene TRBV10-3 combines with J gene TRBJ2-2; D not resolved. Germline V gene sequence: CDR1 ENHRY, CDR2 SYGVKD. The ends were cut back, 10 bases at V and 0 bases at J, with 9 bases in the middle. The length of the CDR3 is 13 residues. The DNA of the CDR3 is TGTGCCAACTCCCCTGCGAACACCGGGGAGCTGTTTTTT. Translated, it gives CANSPANTGELFF.

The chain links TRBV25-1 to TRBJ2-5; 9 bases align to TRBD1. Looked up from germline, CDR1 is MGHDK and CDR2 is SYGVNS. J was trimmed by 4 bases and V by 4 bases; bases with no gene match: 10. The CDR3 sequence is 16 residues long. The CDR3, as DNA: TGTGCCAGCAGTGCACACCCACAGGGGGCAGGAGAGACCCAGTACTTC. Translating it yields CASSAHPQGAGETQYF.

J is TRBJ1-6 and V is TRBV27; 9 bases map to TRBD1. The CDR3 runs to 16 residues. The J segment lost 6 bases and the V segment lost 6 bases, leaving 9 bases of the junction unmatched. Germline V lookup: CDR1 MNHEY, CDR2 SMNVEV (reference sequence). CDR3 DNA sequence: TGTGCCAGCAGCCCCACGAGGGACAGGGTTAATTCACCCCTCCACTTT. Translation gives CASSPTRDRVNSPLHF.

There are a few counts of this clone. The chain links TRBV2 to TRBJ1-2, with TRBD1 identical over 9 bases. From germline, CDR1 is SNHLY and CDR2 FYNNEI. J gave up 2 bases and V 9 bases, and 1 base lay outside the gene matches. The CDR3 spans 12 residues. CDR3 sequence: CASGTGNYGYTF. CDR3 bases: TGTGCCAGTGGGACAGGGAACTATGGCTACACCTTC.

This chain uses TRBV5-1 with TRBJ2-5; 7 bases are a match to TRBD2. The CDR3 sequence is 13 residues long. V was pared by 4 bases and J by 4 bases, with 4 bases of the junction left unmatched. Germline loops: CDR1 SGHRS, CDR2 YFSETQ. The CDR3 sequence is CASSRGGGETQYF. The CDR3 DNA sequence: TGCGCCAGCAGCCGGGGCGGGGGAGAGACCCAGTACTTC.

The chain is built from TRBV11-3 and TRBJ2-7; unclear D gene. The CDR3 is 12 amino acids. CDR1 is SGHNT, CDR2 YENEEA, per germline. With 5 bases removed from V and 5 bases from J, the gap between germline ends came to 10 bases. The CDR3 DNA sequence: TGTGCCAGCAGCATAGGCCCAGACGAGCAGTACTTC. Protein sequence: CASSIGPDEQYF.

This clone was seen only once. CDR3: CASSPPNRRGTEAFF. The CDR3 DNA is TGTGCCAGCTCACCACCTAATCGTAGGGGCACTGAAGCTTTCTTT. The chain couples TRBV18 to TRBJ1-1; possible D gene TRBD1, 5 bases. Germline V gene sequence: CDR1 KGHSH, CDR2 LQKENI. The CDR3 runs to 15 residues. Trimming removed 0 bases at V and 4 bases at J, with 12 bases between.